This TCR beta chain came from a study of T-cell memory formation after mild COVID-19. Using its own MiXCR run on the 5' RACE reads, TCRdb lists one record per CDR3 protein. This sample has fewer than 500,000 distinct CDR3 sequences, with roughly 25% found just once. Study results and caveats: Clones shrinking between day 15 and 85 showed a balanced CD4/CD8 split, and those that grew later tilted toward CD4+. Mainly in CM and EM were contracting CD4+ clones; CD8+ were in EMRA. Pre-infection memory showed some responding clones, and this suggested that cross-reactive memory joined.

Germline V gene lookup returns CDR1 SGHRS and CDR2 YFSETQ. This CDR3 spans 14 amino acids. V was shortened by 2 bases and J by 5 bases, with 13 bases between the two germline ends. This clonotype was detected a few times. The antigen remains unidentified. This clonotype was sampled from an adult woman who had mild COVID-19 (a few samples of this study predate the infection). Cell type and time point are not known. The source material was PBMCs or a T cell subset sorted from them (not recorded which). V is TRBV5-1 and J is TRBJ2-5; no definite D call. This CDR3 reads CASSFTPGPETQYF. CDR3 DNA: TGCGCCAGCAGCTTTACGCCAGGTCCCGAGACCCAGTACTTC.